Following are 8 T cell receptor beta chains from one sample sequenced in a study of T cell changes during pregnancy in multiple sclerosis. The method was immunoSEQ multiplex PCR; TCRdb's version includes in-frame clones alone and lacks a portion of them. The data contain approximately 51,000 clones, 94% of them singletons. Sequences were derived from CD4+ T cells from peripheral blood mononuclear cells, sampled in the second trimester of pregnancy. Source of these receptors: a female donor with multiple sclerosis, enrolled in a pregnancy study.

This chain connects TRBV18 to TRBJ2-5; TRBD2 agrees at 13 bases. The CDR3 covers 15 residues. V lost 3 bases, J lost 3 bases, and 1 base stayed unmatched. Germline values: CDR1 KGHSH, CDR2 LQKENI. As DNA, the CDR3 is TGTGCCAGCTCACCGACTAGCGGGGGGAAAGAGACCCAGTACTTC. It is translated as CASSPTSGGKETQYF.

CDR3 bases: TGTGCCAGCAGCCTCACCGACAGGGGCGAGAGGGAGGGTACTGAAGCTTTCTTT. It codes for CASSLTDRGEREGTEAFF. The chain has TRBV5-4 and TRBJ1-1; 8 bases are a match to TRBD1. The CDR3 runs to 18 residues. With V trimmed by 4 bases and J by 5 bases, 19 bases remained unmatched. CDR1 and CDR2 from the germline V gene are SGHNT and YYREEE (reference sequence). Full variable domain (outside the CDR3, taken from reference TRBV5-4 and TRBJ1-1): ETGVTQSPTHLIKTRGQQVTLRCSSQSGHNTVSWYQQALGQGPQFIFQYYREEENGRGNFPPRFSGLQFPNYSSELNVNALELDDSALYLCASSLTDRGEREGTEAFFGQGTRLTVV.

V is TRBV7-8 and J is TRBJ1-5, with 9 positions matching TRBD1. Germline CDR1 and CDR2: SGHVS and FQNEAQ. V was pared by 5 bases and J by 7 bases, with 18 bases of the junction left unmatched. The CDR3 has 18 residues. This chain's CDR3 is CASSPSPGTGLTSQPQHF. CDR3 sequence (DNA): TGTGCCAGCAGCCCCAGTCCCGGGACAGGGCTTACATCCCAGCCCCAGCATTTT. Full variable domain (missing parts from reference TRBV7-8 and TRBJ1-5): GAGVSQSPRYKVAKRGQDVALRCDPISGHVSLFWYQQALGQGPEFLTYFQNEAQLDKSGLPSDRFFAERPEGSVSTLKIQRTQQEDSAVYLCASSPSPGTGLTSQPQHFGDGTRLSIL.

The chain couples TRBV19 to TRBJ1-5, with 7 bases lining up with TRBD1. Germline CDR1 LNHDA, CDR2 SQIVND (reference sequence). CDR3 length: 16 residues. The V and J ends lost 7 bases and 2 bases, in that order; junction bases with no gene match: 11. CDR3: CASIDRVRGGNQPQHF. CDR3 sequence (DNA): TGTGCCAGTATAGACAGGGTCAGGGGTGGCAATCAGCCCCAGCATTTT.

The gene calls are TRBV7-2 and TRBJ2-5; TRBD2 might be the D (7 bases). V gave up 3 bases and J gave up 5 bases, with 13 bases separating them. The CDR3 spans 14 residues. The V gene's germline CDR1 is SGHTA and CDR2 FQGNSA. This CDR3 is CASSFRGRGETQYF. As DNA, the CDR3 is TGTGCCAGCAGCTTTAGGGGGAGGGGGGAGACCCAGTACTTC.

The chain employs TRBV30 and TRBJ2-7, with TRBD1 matching over 7 bases. The CDR3 consists of 14 residues. Germline loops: CDR1 GTSNPN, CDR2 SVGIG (reference sequence). Trimming cost V 4 bases and J 0 bases; bases outside gene matches: 6. CDR3 sequence reads: CAWNRQGASYEQYF. The CDR3 DNA reads TGTGCCTGGAATAGACAGGGAGCCTCCTACGAGCAGTACTTC.

This chain links TRBV4-3 with TRBJ1-5; a possible D gene is TRBD1 (6 bases). Deletions cut 3 bases from V and 7 bases from J, with 13 bases between. The CDR3 has 14 residues. CDR1 and CDR2 (germline): LGHNA, YSLEER. DNA of the CDR3: TGCGCCAGCAGCCAGAAGACAGGAGCCCAGCCCCAGCATTTT. Translated, it gives CASSQKTGAQPQHF.

The CDR3 DNA follows: TGTGCCAGCAGCTTTAGCGGGGGGGCCCACAATGAGCAGTTCTTC. This codes for CASSFSGGAHNEQFF. This sequence joins TRBV7-2 and TRBJ2-1; 11 bases match TRBD2. This CDR3 is built from 15 residues. V shed 3 bases, J shed 5 bases, and the junction held 3 bases outside the gene matches. Germline V CDR1 and CDR2: SGHTA, FQGNSA.